Sequencing of this TCR beta chain was carried out in a study of blood T cell repertoires in COVID-19. In the authors' methods: Reference gene primer amplification in the assay estimated nucleated cell counts. The protocol was immunoSEQ multiplex PCR, while the TCRdb copy is restricted to in-frame clones and leaves out a portion. The V and J calls and clone size were taken over from that table, and D and trimming were inferred from the DNA. The data hold 350,000 to 450,000 clones, with roughly nine tenths observed a single time. The CDR3 is 15 amino acids. With V trimmed by 5 bases and J by 4 bases, 6 bases remained unmatched. CDR1 is SNHLY and CDR2 is FYNNEI in the germline V gene.

The gene calls are TRBV2 and TRBJ2-1; TRBD1 aligns across 9 bases. This receptor was identified in a woman in her thirties or forties who had been exposed to COVID-19. Material: PBMCs or T cells enriched from blood (not recorded which). The chain's CDR3 is CASSNRGLVYNEQFF. The CDR3 region has the DNA TGTGCCAGCAGTAACAGGGGGCTAGTTTACAATGAGCAGTTCTTC.